These 32 T cell receptor beta chains came from one sample sequenced in a study of shared clonotypes between healthy human individuals. Data came from immunoSEQ multiplex PCR; TCRdb stores just in-frame clones and leaves some out. Among approximately 480,000 clones listed, almost 80% were seen once. The specimen sequenced was PBMCs. These receptor sequences come from a woman aged 40 to 50 in good health. Some clones in this sample may be carry-over from other donors' samples.

A few counts support this clone. This chain connects TRBV7-2 to TRBJ2-1; possibly TRBD1 for D (5 bases). The germline V gene encodes CDR1 SGHTA and CDR2 FQGNSA. The CDR3 is 13 residues long. The ends were cut back, 3 bases at V and 8 bases at J, with 11 bases in the middle. CDR3 DNA: TGTGCCAGCAGCTTGCGGACAATGGATGAGCAGTTCTTC. Translated, it gives CASSLRTMDEQFF.

V and J are TRBV28 and TRBJ2-7, with no clear D. Germline assignment: CDR1 MDHEN and CDR2 SYDVKM. The CDR3 length is 13 residues. V shed 5 bases and J shed 4 bases, with 12 bases lying between them. The CDR3 protein is CASSPKGTYEQYF. The CDR3 nucleotides are TGTGCCAGCAGTCCTAAGGGAACGTACGAGCAGTACTTC.

As to this clone: An end of the junction differs from the germline gene, which may be a read error. V gene TRBV29-1 combines with J gene TRBJ2-1; TRBD2 is a possible D gene (6 bases). Germline assignment: CDR1 SQVTM and CDR2 ANQGSEA. The CDR3 totals 14 residues. CDR3 region: CSVEEDYRYNEQFF. The CDR3 nucleotides read TGCAGCGTGGAAGAGGACTACCGATACAATGAGCAGTTCTTC.

A few counts support this clone. J is TRBJ2-2 and V is TRBV27; 7 bases map to TRBD1. V gave up 1 base and J gave up 1 base; unmatched junction bases: 0. Germline values: CDR1 MNHEY, CDR2 SMNVEV (reference sequence). The length of the CDR3 is 15 residues. In DNA, the CDR3 is TGTGCCAGCAGTTTATGGACAGGGAACACCGGGGAGCTGTTTTTT. Translated: CASSLWTGNTGELFF.

V is TRBV4-2 and J is TRBJ2-1; TRBD2 matches at 10 bases. V dropped 1 base and J dropped 7; count of bases not matched to a gene: 10. Per the germline V gene, CDR1 is LGHNA and CDR2 is YNFKEQ. The CDR3 length is 17 residues. The CDR3 spells CASSQAPGTSVQNEQFF. The CDR3 nucleotides are TGTGCCAGCAGCCAAGCCCCAGGGACTAGCGTACAAAATGAGCAGTTCTTC.

V gene TRBV2 combines with J gene TRBJ1-2; 7 bases agree with TRBD1. The length of the CDR3 is 15 residues. CDR1 is SNHLY and CDR2 is FYNNEI in the germline V gene. V gave up 7 bases and J gave up 5 bases; unmatched junction bases: 13. The CDR3 here is CASKPALEGAYGYTF. CDR3 in DNA: TGTGCCAGCAAACCGGCGTTGGAGGGGGCGTATGGCTACACCTTC. The entire variable domain, with the rest obtained from reference TRBV2 and TRBJ1-2, is as follows: EPEVTQTPSHQVTQMGQEVILRCVPISNHLYFYWYRQILGQKVEFLVSFYNNEISEKSEIFDDQFSVERPDGSNFTLKIRSTKLEDSAMYFCASKPALEGAYGYTFGSGTRLTVV.

This rearrangement joins TRBV7-2 to TRBJ2-1; a possible D gene is TRBD1 (5 bases). The CDR3 length is 13 residues. Germline-derived CDR1 and CDR2 are SGHTA and FQGNSA. The ends were cut back, 6 bases at V and 2 bases at J, with 8 bases in the middle. In nucleotides, the CDR3 is TGTGCCAGCAGTACGGACACCTACAATGAGCAGTTCTTC. Translated: CASSTDTYNEQFF. Based on the CDR3 plus reference TRBV7-2 and TRBJ2-1, the full variable domain is GAGVSQSPSNKVTEKGKDVELRCDPISGHTALYWYRQSLGQGLEFLIYFQGNSAPDKSGLPSDRFSAERTGGSVSTLTIQRTQQEDSAVYLCASSTDTYNEQFFGPGTRLTVL.

Points on this clone: The same CDR3 also results from other DNA sequences found in this sample. V and J are TRBV6-5 and TRBJ1-2, with D hard to call. Between the trimmed V and J ends, which lost 6 bases and 3 bases, there was a span of 11 bases. The germline CDR1 and CDR2 sequences are MNHEY and SVGAGI. The CDR3 covers 13 residues. CDR3 amino acids: CASRPDGDYGYTF. In DNA, the CDR3 is TGTGCCAGCAGACCAGACGGTGACTATGGCTACACCTTC.

The chain links TRBV19 to TRBJ2-1; 9 bases fit TRBD2. V shed 3 bases, J shed 2 bases, and the junction held 5 bases outside the gene matches. Germline CDR1 LNHDA, CDR2 SQIVND (reference sequence). The CDR3 is 16 residues long. The CDR3 region is CASSMNAGGAYNEQFF. For the CDR3, the DNA is TGTGCCAGTAGTATGAATGCGGGAGGGGCCTACAATGAGCAGTTCTTC.

The rearrangement uses TRBV14 and TRBJ1-5; a possible D gene is TRBD1 (6 bases). The CDR3 sequence is 13 residues long. Germline V gene sequence: CDR1 SGHDN, CDR2 FVKESK. Trimming stripped 4 bases from V and 3 bases from J, with 7 bases between. The CDR3 DNA is TGTGCCAGCAGCCGGGGGGCCAATCAGCCCCAGCATTTT. Protein sequence: CASSRGANQPQHF.

This chain uses TRBV18 with TRBJ2-1; D may be TRBD1 (5 bases). Germline lookup yields CDR1 KGHSH and CDR2 LQKENI. The CDR3 is 14 residues long. The germline V and J ends were trimmed by 6 bases and 0 bases, with 9 bases remaining between them. CDR3 sequence reads: CASSMGPSYNEQFF. CDR3 in DNA: TGTGCCAGCTCCATGGGGCCCTCCTACAATGAGCAGTTCTTC.

The chain carries TRBV7-9 and TRBJ2-2; D gene unclear. Germline V lookup: CDR1 SEHNR, CDR2 FQNEAQ (reference sequence). The CDR3 has 14 residues. The ends were cut back, 3 bases at V and 3 bases at J, with 8 bases in the middle. This chain's CDR3 is CASSLKRDTGELFF. The CDR3 DNA reads as TGTGCCAGCAGCTTGAAGCGCGACACCGGGGAGCTGTTTTTT.

The V and J genes are TRBV19 and TRBJ1-1; D gene uncertain. The ends were cut back, 9 bases at V and 1 base at J, with 15 bases in the middle. The CDR3 extends over 14 amino acids. Germline values: CDR1 LNHDA, CDR2 SQIVND (reference sequence). CDR3 region: CASTPLGPNTEAFF. Written as DNA, the CDR3 is TGTGCCAGCACCCCTCTAGGGCCGAACACTGAAGCTTTCTTT.

This chain uses TRBV6-1 with TRBJ2-4, with D perhaps assigned TRBD1 or TRBD2 (5 bases each). CDR1 and CDR2 (germline): MNHNS, SASEGT. V was shortened by 1 base and J by 4 bases, with 8 bases between the two germline ends. CDR3 length equals 14 residues. CDR3 DNA: TGTGCCAGCAGTGAAGGAGGGACGAAAAACATTCAGTACTTC. Translating it yields CASSEGGTKNIQYF.

A note on this clone: Since a much larger clone is just one base distant, this may be a read error. Other DNA sequences within the sample encode an identical CDR3. The chain uses TRBV15 and TRBJ1-5; tentatively, D is TRBD1 (5 bases). V was trimmed by 3 bases and J by 4 bases, leaving 10 bases between them. Germline loops: CDR1 LNHNV, CDR2 YYDKDF (reference sequence). The CDR3 has 14 amino acids. CDR3 in DNA: TGTGCCACCAGCAGGGGGCAGAGGAATCAGCCCCAGCATTTT. Translation: CATSRGQRNQPQHF.

The gene calls are TRBV4-3 and TRBJ2-7, with D perhaps matching TRBD1 (5 bases). V dropped 1 base and J dropped 6 bases, with 22 bases sitting between them. The CDR3 has 17 amino acids. Germline V gives CDR1 LGHNA, CDR2 YSLEER. The CDR3 nucleotides read TGCGCCAGCAGCCAAGGGGTAGTGAATTTGGGGCATAGCGAGCAGTACTTC. Translated: CASSQGVVNLGHSEQYF.

The gene calls are TRBV28 and TRBJ2-6, with D unclear. Germline assignment: CDR1 MDHEN and CDR2 SYDVKM. The V gene lost 5 bases and the J gene lost 0 bases, with 11 bases spanning the gap. CDR3 size: 16 residues. The CDR3 DNA sequence: TGTGCCAGCAGTGAGCCGGTTCTCTCTGGGGCCAACGTCCTGACTTTC. This encodes CASSEPVLSGANVLTF.

V is TRBV30 and J is TRBJ2-3, with D uncertain. This CDR3 region has 14 residues. V was cut by 3 bases and J by 1 base, with 11 bases left in between. Germline values: CDR1 GTSNPN, CDR2 SVGIG (reference sequence). CDR3 DNA sequence: TGTGCCTGGAGACGGGCGGATGGCACAGATACGCAGTATTTT. It encodes CAWRRADGTDTQYF.

This clone occurred many times. The chain has TRBV7-5 and TRBJ1-1; TRBD1 is taken as the D call from the table, unchecked against the DNA. TRBV7-5 corresponds to a pseudogene. There are 15 residues in the CDR3. Written as DNA, the CDR3 is TGTGCCAGAAGCGAGCAGGGGTGCATGAGCACTGAAGCTTTCTTT. Encoded protein: CARSEQGCMSTEAFF.

The chain uses TRBV5-8 and TRBJ1-5; no clear D. CDR1 SGHTS and CDR2 YDEGEE come from the germline V gene. V dropped 4 bases and J dropped 5 bases, with 10 bases sitting between them. This CDR3 comprises 13 residues. CDR3 sequence (DNA): TGTGCCAGCAGCCTCCCAGGTTATCAGCCCCAGCATTTT. Protein sequence: CASSLPGYQPQHF.

The chain is built from TRBV4-2 and TRBJ2-7, with TRBD1 matching 9 bases. The junction had 9 bases not matched to a gene; V was cut back by 2 bases and J by 4 bases. Per the germline V gene, CDR1 is LGHNA and CDR2 is YNFKEQ. The CDR3 has 16 amino acids. CDR3 region: CASSQPDGGTGYEQYF. Here the CDR3 DNA reads TGTGCCAGCAGCCAACCAGATGGGGGGACAGGGTACGAGCAGTACTTC.

This chain connects TRBV1 to TRBJ2-3; the D segment call TRBD1 is taken from the table without a DNA check. TRBV1 is a pseudogene locus. This CDR3 contains 19 residues. In nucleotides, the CDR3 is TGCACCAGCAGCCAAGAGGGTATTAGAGGGACAGGGCCCACAGATACGCAGTATTTT. It specifies CTSSQEGIRGTGPTDTQYF.

The chain is built from TRBV7-4 and TRBJ2-7, with unresolved D. CDR1 and CDR2 from the germline V gene are SGHVT and SQSDAQ. Trimming left V 10 bases short and J 0 bases short, with 16 bases between. The CDR3 spans 14 residues. The CDR3: CANDGPQRSYEQYF. The CDR3, as DNA: TGTGCCAACGATGGCCCACAGCGCTCCTACGAGCAGTACTTC.

This clone occurred a few times. The rearrangement joins TRBV2 to TRBJ1-2; 9 bases agree with TRBD1. The CDR3 is made up of 16 amino acids. The V gene end was trimmed by 1 base and the J gene end by 1 base; junction bases not matched to a gene: 4. Germline loops: CDR1 SNHLY, CDR2 FYNNEI. The CDR3 spells CASSEVQGAFNYGYTF. The CDR3 DNA reads TGTGCCAGCAGTGAAGTACAGGGGGCTTTTAACTATGGCTACACCTTC.

This chain connects TRBV5-6 to TRBJ1-1, with D maybe TRBD1 (5 bases). Trimming removed 4 bases from V and 1 base from J, with 8 bases in between. Germline assignment: CDR1 SGHDT and CDR2 YYEEEE. This CDR3 is built from 13 residues. In DNA, the CDR3 is TGTGCCAGCAGCACAGGATGGAACACTGAAGCTTTCTTT. Its translation: CASSTGWNTEAFF. Combining the CDR3 with reference TRBV5-6 and TRBJ1-1 gives the whole variable domain DAGVTQSPTHLIKTRGQQVTLRCSPKSGHDTVSWYQQALGQGPQFIFQYYEEEERQRGNFPDRFSGHQFPNYSSELNVNALLLGDSALYLCASSTGWNTEAFFGQGTRLTVV.

V usage is TRBV27 and J usage is TRBJ2-2; D ambiguous. V was shortened by 6 bases and J by 1 base, with 6 bases between the two germline ends. Germline V lookup: CDR1 MNHEY, CDR2 SMNVEV (reference sequence). The CDR3 runs 13 residues. This CDR3 is CASRRRNTGELFF. The CDR3 coding sequence is TGTGCCAGCAGGCGCAGGAACACCGGGGAGCTGTTTTTT.

CDR3 coding DNA: TGTGCCAGCAGCCAAGGACAGGGGGCACGGGATACGCAGTATTTT. It is translated as CASSQGQGARDTQYF. The chain recombines TRBV11-2 with TRBJ2-3; 11 positions agree with TRBD1. Germline V gives CDR1 SGHAT, CDR2 FQNNGV. The trim removed 5 bases at V and 6 bases at J, leaving 7 bases unmatched. This CDR3 region has 15 residues.

V gene TRBV28 combines with J gene TRBJ1-1; D may be TRBD1 (5 bases). In germline, CDR1 is MDHEN, CDR2 SYDVKM. V was clipped by 1 base and J by 5 bases, with 14 bases between them. The CDR3 has 15 amino acids. DNA of the CDR3: TGTGCCAGCAGTTTATTAGGGGAGTGGGGGACTGAAGCTTTCTTT. It specifies CASSLLGEWGTEAFF.

In DNA form, the CDR3 reads TGTGCCAGCAGTTTGCCTCTGGGTAACAGGGCCTACGAGCAGTACTTC. It encodes CASSLPLGNRAYEQYF. This chain connects TRBV28 to TRBJ2-7, with D possibly TRBD1 on 6 matching bases. CDR1 and CDR2 (germline): MDHEN, SYDVKM. V was shortened by 3 bases and J by 2 bases, with 17 bases between the two germline ends. This CDR3 region has 16 residues.

The genes are TRBV7-2 and TRBJ2-1, with D perhaps matching TRBD1 (6 bases). The V end lost 1 base, the J end lost 5 bases, and 12 bases lay between the germline ends. This CDR3 contains 15 residues. CDR1 and CDR2 (germline): SGHTA, FQGNSA. In DNA form, the CDR3 reads TGTGCCAGCAGCTTAGTGGGGGCGGGTCACAATGAGCAGTTCTTC. This translates into CASSLVGAGHNEQFF.

The rearrangement uses TRBV5-6 and TRBJ1-2; tentative D call: TRBD1 (6 bases). Germline V gene data show CDR1 as SGHDT and CDR2 as YYEEEE. This CDR3 is built from 15 residues. Trimming pared 0 bases from V and 7 bases from J, leaving 16 bases between. The CDR3, as DNA: TGTGCCAGCAGCTTGGGACGGCAGGGGACTCTTGGCTACACCTTC. It is translated as CASSLGRQGTLGYTF.

This clone was detected once. The genes are TRBV7-8 and TRBJ1-1; possibly TRBD1 for D (5 bases). The CDR3 length is 14 residues. Germline CDR1 is SGHVS and CDR2 is FQNEAQ. Deletions cut 6 bases from V and 4 bases from J, with 15 bases between. CDR3 loop: CASRNRPGGTEAFF. In nucleotides, the CDR3 is TGTGCCAGCAGGAACAGGCCCGGGGGCACTGAAGCTTTCTTT.